This is a list of T cell receptor beta chains from one sample in a study of T cells in Graves' hyperthyroidism and ophthalmopathy. Each CDR3 protein is one row after TCRdb ran MiXCR on the multiplex PCR reads. The sample lists a few hundred thousand distinct CDR3 sequences; around 14% were seen once. What was sequenced was blood. These receptors were obtained from a woman under 40 with Graves' hyperthyroidism. Each CDR3 is given with its conserved first and last residue. D genes are given only for firm matches. Only part of the rows carry a size: once, few, many, or a class if the clone is expanded.

cdr3_length	v_call	j_call	clone_size	d_call	cdr3_aa
16	TRBV12-3/TRBV12-4	TRBJ2-2	many	TRBD1	CASSSGRGLYTGELFF
14	TRBV6-4	TRBJ2-1	few	NA	CASSDSWFGGEQFF
11	TRBV30	TRBJ2-1	many	TRBD2	CAWGGGNEQFF
13	TRBV10-3	TRBJ1-1	few	NA	CAISEPNRGGAFF
13	TRBV9	TRBJ2-2	few	NA	CASSARNTGELFF
17	TRBV28	TRBJ2-1	many	TRBD2	CASSFLRGGLSKNEQFF
14	TRBV2	TRBJ2-5	NA	NA	CASSDRRVGETQYF
14	TRBV29-1	TRBJ1-6	few	NA	CSVPPRGGDSPLHF
15	TRBV9	TRBJ2-5	NA	NA	CASSAYRDGKETQYF
12	TRBV5-1	TRBJ2-1	NA	NA	CASSLPSNEQFF
15	TRBV9	TRBJ2-3	many	NA	CASSAQGTSTDTQYF
14	TRBV29-1	TRBJ2-1	many	NA	CSVGERNQFDEQFF
15	TRBV27	TRBJ2-1	many	NA	CASSFGMEGINEQFF
14	TRBV29-1	TRBJ1-1	few	NA	CSVEGGRLNTEAFF
16	TRBV27	TRBJ2-1	NA	TRBD2	CASRPKGLADYNEQFF
13	TRBV11-2	TRBJ2-5	many	NA	CASSLGGGETQYF
15	TRBV2	TRBJ2-2	many	NA	CASTWQGLNTGELFF
16	TRBV7-9	TRBJ2-2	few	TRBD2	CASSTRTSEYTGELFF
18	TRBV27	TRBJ2-2	many	TRBD2	CASSSSGTSIGNTGELFF
18	TRBV7-9	TRBJ2-1	NA	TRBD2	CASSIGLAGGSSYNEQFF
11	TRBV20-1	TRBJ2-3	many	NA	CSAIYTDTQYF
14	TRBV5-1	TRBJ2-1	many	TRBD2	CASSVSGRAYEQFF
14	TRBV20-1	TRBJ2-7	NA	TRBD2	CSASPLAGPYEQYF
11	TRBV2	TRBJ2-7	many	NA	CASSVGYEQYF
13	TRBV27	TRBJ1-1	many	NA	CASTGGMNTEAFF
16	TRBV7-2	TRBJ2-7	many	NA	CASSLRQTGDSYEQYF
13	TRBV27	TRBJ2-7	few	NA	CASSNPLLDEQYF
15	TRBV27	TRBJ1-1	NA	NA	CASSPGAGSITEAFF
16	TRBV7-9	TRBJ2-1	many	NA	CASSQALDRAYNEQFF
13	TRBV30	TRBJ1-1	NA	NA	CAWSGQINTEAFF
15	TRBV6-1	TRBJ2-2	NA	TRBD1	CASRGQGARTGELFF
13	TRBV29-1	TRBJ2-7	many	TRBD1	CSVAPGQAYEQYF
12	TRBV12-3/TRBV12-4	TRBJ2-1	many	NA	CASSLFNNEQFF
15	TRBV28	TRBJ1-3	many	NA	CASSPRGHSGNTIYF
13	TRBV20-1	TRBJ2-3	few	NA	CSATGLGTDTQYF
16	TRBV5-6	TRBJ2-1	NA	TRBD2	CASSFPAGGGSDEQFF
14	TRBV6-1	TRBJ2-5	NA	TRBD2	CASRYTATSGVGYF
14	TRBV7-2	TRBJ2-3	many	NA	CASSLMGGTDTQYF
18	TRBV7-6	TRBJ2-2	many	TRBD2	CASSSTSGRPGNTGELFF
14	TRBV6-5	TRBJ2-7	few	NA	CASSYGDRTNEQYF
16	TRBV29-1	TRBJ2-1	NA	TRBD2	CSVEVSGREGAGEQFF
16	TRBV27	TRBJ2-1	many	TRBD1	CASSPRSGQRYNEQFF
16	TRBV30	TRBJ2-1	many	NA	CAWSVRGVLSYNEQFF
16	TRBV7-2	TRBJ1-1	NA	NA	CASSYSAVREGTEAFF
18	TRBV18	TRBJ1-1	NA	TRBD1	CASSRGGQGAGGNTEAFF
13	TRBV7-2	TRBJ1-1	NA	NA	CASSSAQGAEAFF
13	TRBV28	TRBJ2-5	NA	TRBD2	CASSLPTSRRSYF
14	TRBV15	TRBJ2-1	few	NA	CATSKGDPYNEQFF
12	TRBV28	TRBJ1-2	NA	NA	CASSTPPGVCAF
13	TRBV6-2/TRBV6-3	TRBJ2-7	few	NA	CASSYLGANEQYF
16	TRBV5-6	TRBJ2-1	NA	TRBD2	CASSIVSSGEYNEQFF
14	TRBV18	TRBJ2-1	many	NA	CASSPSLNGREQFF